The TCR beta chain under discussion was sequenced for a study of CD8 T cells in Susac syndrome. After extraction with the RNeasy kit, roughly 0.5 to 1 ug of the RNA was reverse transcribed using random hexamers. The CDR3 of TCR beta was amplified by immunoSEQ multiplex PCR across 54 Vbeta and 13 Jbeta. Each CDR3 protein gets one entry after TCRdb re-called the immunoSEQ multiplex PCR reads with MiXCR. This table holds about 200,000 distinct CDR3 sequences, approximately 95% found once. The authors sequenced TCR beta from blood CD8+ and CD4+ T cells. Included as multiple sclerosis controls were treatment-naive patients who had stable or active relapsing-remitting disease. TEMRA cells were FACS-enriched, with CD8+ and CD4+ T cells isolated negatively. Germline CDR1 is DFQATT and CDR2 is SNEGSKA (reference sequence). This CDR3 contains 11 residues. V lost 4 bases and J lost 1, with 3 bases in between.

Sequenced material: CD4+ T cells from PBMCs. The V gene is TRBV20-1, the J gene TRBJ2-3; D is unclear. The sequence came from a human donor with multiple sclerosis. The CDR3 here is CSATGTDTQYF. Here the CDR3 DNA reads TGCAGTGCTACCGGCACAGATACGCAGTATTTT.